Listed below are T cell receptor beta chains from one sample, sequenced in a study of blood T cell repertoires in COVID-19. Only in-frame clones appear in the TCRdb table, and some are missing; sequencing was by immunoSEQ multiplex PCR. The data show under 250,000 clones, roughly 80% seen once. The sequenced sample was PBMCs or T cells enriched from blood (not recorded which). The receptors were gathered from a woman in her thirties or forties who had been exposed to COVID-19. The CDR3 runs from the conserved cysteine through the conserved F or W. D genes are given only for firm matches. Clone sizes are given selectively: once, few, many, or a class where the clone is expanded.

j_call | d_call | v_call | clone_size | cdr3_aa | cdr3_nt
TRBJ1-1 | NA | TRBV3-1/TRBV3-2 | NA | CASSQGGQIEAFF | TGTGCCAGCAGCCAAGGGGGGCAGATTGAAGCTTTCTTT
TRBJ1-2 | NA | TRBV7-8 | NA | CASSPSGGSDGYTF | TGTGCCAGCAGCCCAAGTGGGGGCAGTGATGGCTACACCTTC
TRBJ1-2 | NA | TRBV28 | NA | CASSLSTGSYGYTF | TGTGCCAGCAGTTTATCAACAGGGAGCTATGGCTACACCTTC
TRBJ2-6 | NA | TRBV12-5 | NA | CASGLSGNRVSSGANVLTF | TGTGCTAGTGGTTTGTCTGGGAACAGGGTGAGCTCTGGGGCCAACGTCCTGACTTTC
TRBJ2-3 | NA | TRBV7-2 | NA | CASSPQGTSSRDTQYF | TGTGCCAGCAGCCCTCAGGGGACCTCGTCTCGGGATACGCAGTATTTT
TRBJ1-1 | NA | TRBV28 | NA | CASSLFGGTEAFF | TGTGCCAGCAGTTTATTCGGGGGCACTGAAGCTTTCTTT
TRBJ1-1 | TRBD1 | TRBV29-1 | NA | CSVIPGQGEMNTEAFF | TGCAGCGTCATACCGGGACAGGGGGAGATGAACACTGAAGCTTTCTTT
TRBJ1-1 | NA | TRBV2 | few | CASRAGMNTEAFF | TGTGCCAGCAGGGCGGGGATGAACACTGAAGCTTTCTTT
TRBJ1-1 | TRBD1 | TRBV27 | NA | CASSFNRGRGYTEAFF | TGTGCCAGCAGTTTCAACAGGGGGCGTGGGTACACTGAAGCTTTCTTT
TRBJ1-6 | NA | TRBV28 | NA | CASSLADRDSPLHF | TGTGCCAGCAGTTTAGCAGACAGAGATTCACCCCTCCACTTT
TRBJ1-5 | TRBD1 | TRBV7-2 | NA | CASSLSGQGGQPQHF | TGTGCCAGCAGCTTATCGGGACAGGGGGGTCAGCCCCAGCATTTT
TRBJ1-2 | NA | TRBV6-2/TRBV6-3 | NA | CASSYGQLRNYGYTF | TGTGCCAGCAGTTACGGACAGCTACGTAACTATGGCTACACCTTC
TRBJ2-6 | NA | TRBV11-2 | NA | CASSLGHSGANVLTF | TGTGCCAGCAGCTTAGGACACTCTGGGGCCAACGTCCTGACTTTC
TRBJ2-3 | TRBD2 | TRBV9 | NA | CASSEVPGLDTDTQYF | TGTGCCAGCAGCGAGGTTCCGGGACTAGACACAGATACGCAGTATTTT
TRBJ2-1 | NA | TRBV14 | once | CASSQLRGPVDEQFF | TGTGCCAGCAGCCAACTGCGGGGGCCCGTTGATGAGCAGTTCTTC
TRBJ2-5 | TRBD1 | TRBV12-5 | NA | CASGTSGTGGFWAQYF | TGTGCTAGTGGGACGTCCGGGACAGGGGGCTTTTGGGCCCAGTACTTC
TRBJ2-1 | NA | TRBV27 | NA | CASSPGLTSYNEQFF | TGTGCCAGCAGCCCAGGGCTTACGTCCTACAATGAGCAGTTCTTC
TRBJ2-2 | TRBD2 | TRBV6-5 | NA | CASSLTSGGAGELFF | TGTGCCAGCAGTCTGACTAGCGGGGGGGCCGGGGAGCTGTTTTTT
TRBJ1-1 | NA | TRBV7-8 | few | CASTQGGGLNTEAFF | TGTGCCAGCACCCAAGGCGGCGGATTGAACACTGAAGCTTTCTTT
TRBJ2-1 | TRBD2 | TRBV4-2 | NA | CASSQDPLAGNEQFF | TGTGCCAGCAGCCAAGATCCGCTAGCGGGAAATGAGCAGTTCTTC
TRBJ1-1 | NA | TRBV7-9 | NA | CASSVGPTENTEAFF | TGTGCCAGCAGCGTAGGGCCGACAGAGAACACTGAAGCTTTCTTT
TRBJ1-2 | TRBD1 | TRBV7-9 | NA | CASSSPDRQSYGYTF | TGTGCCAGCAGCTCCCCGGACAGGCAATCCTATGGCTACACCTTC
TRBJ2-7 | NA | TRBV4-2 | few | CASSQDRARGPYEQYF | TGTGCCAGCAGCCAAGATCGGGCCAGGGGCCCTTACGAGCAGTACTTC
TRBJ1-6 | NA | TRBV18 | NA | CASSRGGDSPLHF | TGTGCCAGCTCCCGGGGGGGGGATTCACCCCTCCACTTT
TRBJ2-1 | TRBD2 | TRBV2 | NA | CASSGTSGFDEQFF | TGTGCCAGCAGTGGGACTAGCGGGTTCGATGAGCAGTTCTTC
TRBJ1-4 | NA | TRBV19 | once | CASSIQRSNEKLFF | TGTGCCAGTAGTATACAACGGAGTAATGAAAAACTGTTTTTT
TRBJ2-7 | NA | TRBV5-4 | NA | CASSFRGNYEQYF | TGTGCCAGCAGCTTTAGGGGAAACTACGAGCAGTACTTC
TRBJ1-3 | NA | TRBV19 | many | CASEVTGRSGNTIYF | TGTGCCAGTGAAGTGACAGGCCGCTCTGGAAACACCATATATTTT
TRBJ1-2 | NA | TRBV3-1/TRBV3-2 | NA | CASSHPRGYTF | TGTGCCAGCAGCCACCCCAGGGGCTACACCTTC
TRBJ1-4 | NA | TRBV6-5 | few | CASSYRYKEKLFF | TGTGCCAGCAGTTACCGCTATAAGGAAAAACTGTTTTTT
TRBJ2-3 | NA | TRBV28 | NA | CASSLVGASTDTQYF | TGTGCCAGCAGTTTAGTGGGGGCCAGCACAGATACGCAGTATTTT
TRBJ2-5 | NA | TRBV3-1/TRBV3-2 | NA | CASRPGGQETQYF | TGTGCCAGCAGGCCCGGGGGCCAAGAGACCCAGTACTTC
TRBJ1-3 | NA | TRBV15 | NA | CATSRDQRRSAGNTIYF | TGTGCCACCAGCAGAGATCAACGGAGATCCGCTGGAAACACCATATATTTT
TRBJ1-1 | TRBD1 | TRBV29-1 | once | CSVEPQGLDTEAFF | TGCAGCGTTGAGCCACAGGGGTTGGACACTGAAGCTTTCTTT
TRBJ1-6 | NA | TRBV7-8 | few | CASSWPAGNNSPLHF | TGTGCCAGCAGCTGGCCCGCGGGGAATAATTCACCCCTCCACTTT
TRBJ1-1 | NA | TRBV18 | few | CASSPGQYTEAFF | TGTGCCAGCTCACCCGGACAGTACACTGAAGCTTTCTTT
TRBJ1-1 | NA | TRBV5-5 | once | CASIPGTSNTEAFF | TGTGCCAGCATTCCCGGGACATCGAACACTGAAGCTTTCTTT
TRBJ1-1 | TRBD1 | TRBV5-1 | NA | CASSLNTGTEEAFF | TGCGCCAGCAGCTTGAACACCGGGACAGAGGAAGCTTTCTTT
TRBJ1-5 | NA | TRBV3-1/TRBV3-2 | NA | CASSQGGNQPQHF | TGTGCCAGCAGCCAGGGGGGGAATCAGCCCCAGCATTTT
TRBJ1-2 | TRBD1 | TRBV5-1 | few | CASSVDRGQGYGYTF | TGCGCCAGCAGCGTGGACAGGGGGCAGGGGTATGGCTACACCTTC
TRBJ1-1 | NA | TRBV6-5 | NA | CASRHGSHSNTEAFF | TGTGCCAGCAGGCATGGGAGTCACTCGAACACTGAAGCTTTCTTT
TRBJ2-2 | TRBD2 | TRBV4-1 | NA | CASSPTAGGPRTGELFF | TGCGCCAGCAGCCCCACCGCGGGGGGGCCGAGGACCGGGGAGCTGTTTTTT
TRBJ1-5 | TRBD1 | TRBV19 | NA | CASSEGTGNQPQHF | TGTGCCAGTAGTGAAGGGACAGGGAATCAGCCCCAGCATTTT
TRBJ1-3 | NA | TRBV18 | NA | CASSPFVPGEKAGNTIYF | TGTGCCAGCTCACCATTCGTTCCGGGGGAGAAGGCTGGAAACACCATATATTTT
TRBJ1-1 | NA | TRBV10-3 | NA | CAISVGGDTEAFF | TGTGCCATCAGTGTAGGAGGAGACACTGAAGCTTTCTTT
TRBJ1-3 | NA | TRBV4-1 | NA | CASSQGLTGGNTIYF | TGCGCCAGCAGCCAAGGGTTGACAGGTGGAAACACCATATATTTT
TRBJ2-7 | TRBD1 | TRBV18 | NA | CASSPRGGTAEDEQYF | TGTGCCAGCTCACCAAGAGGGGGCACCGCCGAGGACGAGCAGTACTTC
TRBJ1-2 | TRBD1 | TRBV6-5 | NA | CASSPSGQGRSGYTF | TGTGCCAGCAGTCCCTCGGGACAGGGTAGGAGTGGCTACACCTTC
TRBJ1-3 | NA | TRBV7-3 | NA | CASSPGGHGNIIYF | TGTGCCAGCAGCCCTGGAGGTCACGGAAACATCATATATTTT
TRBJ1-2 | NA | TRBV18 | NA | CASSPQDSSYGYTF | TGTGCCAGCTCACCTCAGGACAGTTCCTATGGCTACACCTTC
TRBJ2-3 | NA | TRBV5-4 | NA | CASSLKGGADTQYF | TGTGCCAGCAGCTTGAAGGGCGGGGCAGATACGCAGTATTTT
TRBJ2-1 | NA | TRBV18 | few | CASSRQVQEQFF | TGTGCCAGCTCTCGACAGGTACAGGAGCAGTTCTTC